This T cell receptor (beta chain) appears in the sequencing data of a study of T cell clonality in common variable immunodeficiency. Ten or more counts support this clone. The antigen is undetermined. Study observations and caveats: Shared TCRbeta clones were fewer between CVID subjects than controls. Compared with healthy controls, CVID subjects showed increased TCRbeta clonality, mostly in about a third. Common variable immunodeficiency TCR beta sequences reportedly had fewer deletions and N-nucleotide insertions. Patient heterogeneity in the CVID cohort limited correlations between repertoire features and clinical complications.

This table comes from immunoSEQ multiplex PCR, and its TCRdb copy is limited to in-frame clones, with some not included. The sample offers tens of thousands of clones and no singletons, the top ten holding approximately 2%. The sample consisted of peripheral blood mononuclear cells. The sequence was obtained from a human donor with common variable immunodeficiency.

CDR3 loop: CAWRRDRGLIPEAFF. The sequenced CDR3 bases are TGTGCCTGGAGAAGGGACAGGGGGCTAATCCCTGAA. J is TRBJ1-1 and V is TRBV30; TRBD1 aligns across 12 bases. The CDR3 extends 3 residues past the end of the read, so its final part is completed from the germline J gene. CDR1 is GTSNPN and CDR2 is SVGIG in the germline V gene (reference sequence). The CDR3 runs 15 residues. Trimming cost V 3 bases and J 6 bases; bases outside gene matches: 8.